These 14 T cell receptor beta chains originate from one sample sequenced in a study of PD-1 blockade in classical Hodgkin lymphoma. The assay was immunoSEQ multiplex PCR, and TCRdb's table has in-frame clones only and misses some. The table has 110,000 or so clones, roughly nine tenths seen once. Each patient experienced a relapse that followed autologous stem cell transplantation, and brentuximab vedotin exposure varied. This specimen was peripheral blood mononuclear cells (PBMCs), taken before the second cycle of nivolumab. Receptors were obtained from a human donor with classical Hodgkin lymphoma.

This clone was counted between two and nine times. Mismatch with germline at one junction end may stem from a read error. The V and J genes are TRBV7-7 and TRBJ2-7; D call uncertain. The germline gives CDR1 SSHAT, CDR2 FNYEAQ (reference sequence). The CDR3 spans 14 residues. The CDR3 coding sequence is TGTGCTAGCAGCTTATCTGCTTCCTCCTACGAGCAGTACTTC. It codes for CASSLSASSYEQYF.

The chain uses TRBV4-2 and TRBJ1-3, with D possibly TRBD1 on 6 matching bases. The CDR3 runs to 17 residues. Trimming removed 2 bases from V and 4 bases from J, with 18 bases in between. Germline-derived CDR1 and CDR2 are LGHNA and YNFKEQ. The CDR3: CASSQLPKGGSGNTIYF. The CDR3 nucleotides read TGTGCCAGCAGCCAATTACCCAAAGGGGGGTCCGGAAACACCATATATTTT.

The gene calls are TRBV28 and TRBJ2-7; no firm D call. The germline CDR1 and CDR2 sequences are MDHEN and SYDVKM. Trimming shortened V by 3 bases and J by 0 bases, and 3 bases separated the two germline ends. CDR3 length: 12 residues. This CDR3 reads CASSLNSYEQYF. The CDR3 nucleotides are TGTGCCAGCAGTTTGAACTCCTACGAGCAGTACTTC.

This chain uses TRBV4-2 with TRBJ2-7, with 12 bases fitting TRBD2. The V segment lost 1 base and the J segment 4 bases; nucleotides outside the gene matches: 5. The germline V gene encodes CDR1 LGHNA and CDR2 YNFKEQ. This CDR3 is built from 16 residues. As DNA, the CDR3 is TGTGCCAGCAGCCAAGGACTAGCGGGAGCTTATTACGAGCAGTACTTC. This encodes CASSQGLAGAYYEQYF.

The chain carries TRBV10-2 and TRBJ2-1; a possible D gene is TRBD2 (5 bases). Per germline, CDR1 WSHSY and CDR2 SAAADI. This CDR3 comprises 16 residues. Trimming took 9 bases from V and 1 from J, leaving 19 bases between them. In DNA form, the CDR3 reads TGCGCCAGTCGGGTGGGAGAGATCTGGTCCTACAATGAGCAGTTCTTC. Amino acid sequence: CASRVGEIWSYNEQFF.

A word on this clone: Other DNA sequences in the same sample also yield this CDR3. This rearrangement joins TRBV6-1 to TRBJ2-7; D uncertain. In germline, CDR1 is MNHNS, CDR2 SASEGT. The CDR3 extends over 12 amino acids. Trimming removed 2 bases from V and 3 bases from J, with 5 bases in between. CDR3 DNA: TGTGCCAGCAGTGAAAGTAGCTACGAGCAGTACTTC. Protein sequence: CASSESSYEQYF.

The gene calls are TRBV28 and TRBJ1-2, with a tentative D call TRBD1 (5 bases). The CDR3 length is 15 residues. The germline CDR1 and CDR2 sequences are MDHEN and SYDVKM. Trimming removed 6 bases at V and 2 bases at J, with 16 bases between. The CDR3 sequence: CASRFPGTANYGYTF. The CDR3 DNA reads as TGTGCCAGCAGGTTTCCCGGGACGGCCAACTATGGCTACACCTTC.

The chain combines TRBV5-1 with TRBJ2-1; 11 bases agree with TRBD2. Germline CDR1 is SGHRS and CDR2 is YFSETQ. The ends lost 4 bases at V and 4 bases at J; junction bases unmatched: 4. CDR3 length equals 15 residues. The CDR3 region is CASSIGTSGYNEQFF. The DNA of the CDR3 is TGCGCCAGCAGCATTGGGACTAGCGGATACAATGAGCAGTTCTTC.

CDR3 bases: TGTGCCACCAGCAGAAGCGCTTGGGATGGGGGTGACACTGAAGCTTTCTTT. It translates to CATSRSAWDGGDTEAFF. This chain connects TRBV15 to TRBJ1-1; D perhaps matches TRBD1 (5 bases). CDR1 LNHNV and CDR2 YYDKDF come from the germline V gene (reference sequence). V shed 2 bases and J shed 3 bases, with 19 bases lying between them. This CDR3 comprises 17 residues.

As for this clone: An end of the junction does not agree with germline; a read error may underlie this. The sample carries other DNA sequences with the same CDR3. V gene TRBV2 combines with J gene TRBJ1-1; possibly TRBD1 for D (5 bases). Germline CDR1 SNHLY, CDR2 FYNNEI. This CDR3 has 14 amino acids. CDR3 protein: CASSPGRGYTEAFF. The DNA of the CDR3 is TGTGCCAGCAGTCCGGGACGGGGGTACACTGAAGCCTTCTTT.

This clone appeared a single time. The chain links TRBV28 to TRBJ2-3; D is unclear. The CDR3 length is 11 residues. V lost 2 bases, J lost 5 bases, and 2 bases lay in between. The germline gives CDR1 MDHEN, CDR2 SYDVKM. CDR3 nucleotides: TGTGCCAGCAGTTTAAGAGATACGCAGTATTTT. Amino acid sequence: CASSLRDTQYF. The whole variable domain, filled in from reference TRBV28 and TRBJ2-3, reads DVKVTQSSRYLVKRTGEKVFLECVQDMDHENMFWYRQDPGLGLRLIYFSYDVKMKEKGDIPEGYSVSREKKERFSLILESASTNQTSMYLCASSLRDTQYFGPGTRLTVL.

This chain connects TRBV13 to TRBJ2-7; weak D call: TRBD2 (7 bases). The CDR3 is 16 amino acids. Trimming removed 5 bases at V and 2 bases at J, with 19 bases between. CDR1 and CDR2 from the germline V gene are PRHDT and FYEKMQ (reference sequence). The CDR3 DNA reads TGTGCCAGCAGCCCCCCACGGGGGGACACTGCCTACGAGCAGTACTTC. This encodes CASSPPRGDTAYEQYF.

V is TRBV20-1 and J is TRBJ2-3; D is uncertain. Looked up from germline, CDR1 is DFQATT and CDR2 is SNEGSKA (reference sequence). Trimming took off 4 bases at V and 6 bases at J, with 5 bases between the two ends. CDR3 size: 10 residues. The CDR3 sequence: CSATPDTQYF. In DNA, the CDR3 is TGCAGTGCTACCCCGGATACGCAGTATTTT.

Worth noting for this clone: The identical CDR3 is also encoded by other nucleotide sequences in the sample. The CDR3 loop is CASRGGPGNTIYF. CDR3 nucleotides: TGTGCCAGTCGGGGGGGACCTGGAAACACCATATATTTT. V is TRBV6-5 and J is TRBJ1-3; tentatively, D is TRBD1 (5 bases). The V end lost 9 bases, the J end lost 2 bases, and 11 bases lay between the germline ends. The germline gives CDR1 MNHEY, CDR2 SVGAGI. The CDR3 is 13 amino acids.